The text below deals with one TCR beta chain. Its specificity is unknown. The data were produced by immunoSEQ multiplex PCR, yet TCRdb's version contains in-frame clones alone and is incomplete. The sample includes 120,000 or so clones, around nine tenths of them seen just once. The sample is drawn from a study of T cell responses to AZD1222 COVID-19 vaccine. Findings of the study overall: Repertoire sampling occurred only after the peak T cell response. Clonal diversity was possibly underestimated; the donors were predominantly white British and more often female.

The CDR3 has 15 residues. Germline assignment: CDR1 SGHNT and CDR2 YENEEA. V was cut by 3 bases and J by 1 base, with 11 bases left in between. This TCR was recovered from an adult in good health. Sequencing was performed on peripheral blood, taken on day 0 of AZD1222 vaccination. The genes are TRBV11-3 and TRBJ2-3; TRBD2 is a possible D gene (6 bases). In DNA form, the CDR3 reads TGTGCCAGCAGCTTGGACTATGTAGGCACAGATACGCAGTATTTT. Protein: CASSLDYVGTDTQYF.